The 17 T cell receptor beta chains below all came from one sample that was sequenced in a study of T-cell reconstitution after alpha-beta-depleted transplantation in children. A TCRbeta library incorporating unique molecular identifiers was prepared. TCRdb itself ran the PCR reads through MiXCR, one entry per CDR3 protein. This table has 750,000 to 950,000 distinct CDR3 sequences, roughly 15% appearing once. The sequencing used PBMCs, mostly from graft donor cells, collected 360 days after TCRalphabeta/CD19-depleted stem cell transplant. These receptors originate from a male patient between 10 and 17 years old who had a stem cell transplant for acute lymphoblastic leukemia, so the T cells may come from the graft donor.

The chain employs TRBV4-1 and TRBJ1-2, with 9 positions matching TRBD1. V lost 3 bases to trimming and J lost 3 bases; unmatched junction nucleotides: 2. The germline gives CDR1 MGHRA, CDR2 YSYEKL. The CDR3 length is 14 residues. CDR3 sequence: CASSHDRGDYGYTF. CDR3 nucleotide sequence: TGCGCCAGCAGCCACGACAGGGGGGACTATGGCTACACCTTC.

V is TRBV25-1 and J is TRBJ2-1; weak D call: TRBD2 (6 bases). CDR1 is MGHDK, CDR2 SYGVNS, per germline. Trimming cost V 8 bases and J 4 bases, with 15 bases left between them. The CDR3 has 14 amino acids. CDR3 region: CASPFSGTYNEQFF. Written as DNA, the CDR3 is TGTGCCAGCCCTTTTAGCGGAACTTACAATGAGCAGTTCTTC.

The chain uses TRBV12-3 or TRBV12-4 and TRBJ2-7; D is unresolved. Trimming took off 6 bases at V and 0 bases at J, with 12 bases between the two ends. This CDR3 has 14 residues. The CDR3, as DNA: TGTGCCAGCAGCCACAACACCTTCTCCTACGAGCAGTACTTC. The encoded protein is CASSHNTFSYEQYF.

Of note for this clonotype: A much bigger clone sits one base away, suggesting this may be a read error. As the CDR3 is not closed by the conserved phenylalanine or tryptophan, this likely results from a read error. The chain uses TRBV5-1 and TRBJ2-1; a possible D gene is TRBD2 (6 bases). This CDR3 is 15 amino acids long. Deletions cut 7 bases from V and 5 bases from J, with 19 bases between. The germline V gene encodes CDR1 SGHRS and CDR2 YFSETQ. CDR3 coding DNA: TGCGCCAGCCGTTGGATAGGGGACTCTAACAATGAGCAGTTCGTC. Translation gives CASRWIGDSNNEQFV.

This clonotype was counted only a few times. The chain is built from TRBV4-1 and TRBJ1-1; 7 nucleotides align to TRBD1. V lost 0 bases and J lost 4; bases outside the gene matches: 17. The CDR3 consists of 19 residues. Germline assignment: CDR1 MGHRA and CDR2 YSYEKL. The CDR3: CASSQEWLRQGRVITEAFF. The CDR3 region has the DNA TGCGCCAGCAGCCAAGAGTGGCTGAGACAGGGCAGGGTAATCACTGAAGCTTTCTTT.

This clonotype has a handful of counts. This chain links TRBV20-1 with TRBJ2-5; 8 bases are shared with TRBD2. CDR3 length equals 16 residues. CDR1 DFQATT and CDR2 SNEGSKA come from the germline V gene (reference sequence). Losses at the gene ends were 3 bases for V and 5 bases for J; bases not matched to a gene: 14. The CDR3 region has the DNA TGCAGTGCTAGCCCTTTGGGAGAGCGGGAGATGGAGACCCAGTACTTC. Its protein product is CSASPLGEREMETQYF.

The sample holds a few counts of this clonotype. The chain uses TRBV12-3 or TRBV12-4 and TRBJ1-6; a weak D match, TRBD1 (6 bases). The V end lost 6 bases, the J end lost 9 bases, and 12 bases lay between the germline ends. The CDR3 spans 13 residues. CDR3 amino acids: CASSSDRTSPLHF. CDR3 in DNA: TGTGCCAGCAGCTCTGACAGGACTTCACCCCTCCACTTT.

This clonotype has a count of ten or more. The rearrangement links TRBV5-1 to TRBJ2-1; 15 bases match TRBD2. Germline CDR1 is SGHRS and CDR2 is YFSETQ. V trimming: 5 bases; J trimming: 4 bases; junction bases outside the gene matches: 1. The CDR3 has 15 amino acids. The CDR3 spells CASRGLAGGYNEQFF. As DNA, the CDR3 is TGCGCCAGCAGAGGACTAGCGGGAGGGTACAATGAGCAGTTCTTC.

This clonotype was recorded a few times. The CDR3 loop reads CASSRTSGWNSYNEQFF. DNA for the CDR3: TGTGCCAGCAGCCGGACTAGCGGGTGGAACTCCTACAATGAGCAGTTCTTC. The J gene is TRBJ2-1, the V gene TRBV13; the match to TRBD2 covers 11 bases. The CDR3 totals 17 residues. Germline values: CDR1 PRHDT, CDR2 FYEKMQ (reference sequence). Losses at the gene ends were 5 bases for V and 0 bases for J; bases not matched to a gene: 6.

This clonotype showed up just a few times. The genes are TRBV3-1 and TRBJ2-1, with 12 bases aligning to TRBD2. The V and J ends lost 1 base and 7 bases, in that order; junction bases with no gene match: 14. This CDR3 has 19 residues. CDR1 and CDR2 from the germline V gene are LGHDT and YNNKEL (reference sequence). CDR3 amino acids: CASSQGGYTTSGRLNEQFF. CDR3 nucleotides: TGTGCCAGCAGCCAAGGGGGTTACACGACTAGCGGGAGACTAAATGAGCAGTTCTTC.

This clonotype showed up just a few times. The rearrangement uses TRBV5-1 and TRBJ1-2; D is possibly TRBD1 (6 bases). The germline CDR1 and CDR2 sequences are SGHRS and YFSETQ. This CDR3 spans 16 amino acids. V was trimmed by 4 bases and J by 5 bases, leaving 21 bases between them. CDR3 sequence (DNA): TGCGCCAGCAGCACGCCTTTAGGGGGTGAGAATTATGGCTACACCTTC. It codes for CASSTPLGGENYGYTF. The complete variable domain, with remaining parts taken from reference TRBV5-1 and TRBJ1-2, reads KAGVTQTPRYLIKTRGQQVTLSCSPISGHRSVSWYQQTPGQGLQFLFEYFSETQRNKGNFPGRFSGRQFSNSRSEMNVSTLELGDSALYLCASSTPLGGENYGYTFGSGTRLTVV.

The chain's CDR3 is CSAQDRVYKLFF. DNA of the CDR3: TGCAGTGCGCAGGACAGGGTCTACAAACTGTTTTTT. This chain links TRBV20-1 with TRBJ1-4; 8 nucleotides line up with TRBD1. V was clipped by 6 bases and J by 11 bases; unmatched bases: 8. The CDR3 extends over 12 amino acids. CDR1 is DFQATT, CDR2 SNEGSKA, per germline (reference sequence).

Only a few counts were recorded for this clonotype. The V and J genes are TRBV27 and TRBJ1-4, with D tentatively TRBD1 (5 bases). Per germline, CDR1 MNHEY and CDR2 SMNVEV (reference sequence). Trimming left V 11 bases short and J 7 bases short, with 14 bases between. The CDR3 extends over 12 amino acids. CDR3 sequence reads: CAGFGTGEKLFF. The DNA of the CDR3 is TGTGCCGGGTTCGGGACTGGTGAAAAACTGTTTTTT.

The gene calls are TRBV10-3 and TRBJ2-7; unclear D gene. Germline loops: CDR1 ENHRY, CDR2 SYGVKD. The V end was cut by 2 bases, the J end by 2 bases, with 10 bases between. The CDR3 extends over 14 amino acids. CDR3 sequence reads: CAISEGPAPYEQYF. The CDR3, as DNA: TGTGCCATCAGTGAGGGACCGGCCCCCTACGAGCAGTACTTC.

This clonotype appeared many times. The chain is built from TRBV10-3 and TRBJ2-1; weak D call: TRBD1 (5 bases). The germline gives CDR1 ENHRY, CDR2 SYGVKD. V lost 0 bases, J lost 8 bases, and 17 bases lay in between. The CDR3 has 16 amino acids. The CDR3 region is CAISESILPRGYEQFF. The CDR3 DNA is TGTGCCATCAGTGAGTCAATCCTCCCTAGGGGATATGAGCAGTTCTTC.

This clonotype appeared many times. The chain has TRBV6-1 and TRBJ2-1; D may be TRBD2 (5 bases). CDR3 size: 13 residues. Trimming took 6 bases from V and 8 from J, leaving 14 bases between them. The V gene's germline CDR1 is MNHNS and CDR2 SASEGT. The CDR3 spells CASSLGLDDEQFF. The CDR3 DNA follows: TGTGCCAGCAGCCTCGGACTTGACGATGAGCAGTTCTTC.

This clonotype has a count of ten or more. This chain connects TRBV11-2 to TRBJ1-2; 9 positions match TRBD1. CDR3 length: 14 amino acids. V gave up 5 bases and J gave up 11 bases; unmatched junction bases: 12. Germline lookup yields CDR1 SGHAT and CDR2 FQNNGV. The CDR3 DNA is TGTGCCAGCAGCCCCCATCCGACAGGGGGTAGATACACCTTC. Translating it yields CASSPHPTGGRYTF.